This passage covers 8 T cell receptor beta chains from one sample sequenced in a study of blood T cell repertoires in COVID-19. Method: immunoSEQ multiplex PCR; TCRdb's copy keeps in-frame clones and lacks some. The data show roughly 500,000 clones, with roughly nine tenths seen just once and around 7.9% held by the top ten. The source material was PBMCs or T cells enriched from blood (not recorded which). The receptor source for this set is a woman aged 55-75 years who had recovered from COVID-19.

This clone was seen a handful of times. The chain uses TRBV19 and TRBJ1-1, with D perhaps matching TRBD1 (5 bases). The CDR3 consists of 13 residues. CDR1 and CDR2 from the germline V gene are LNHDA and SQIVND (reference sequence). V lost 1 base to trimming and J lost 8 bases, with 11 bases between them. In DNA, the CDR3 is TGTGCCAGTAGTATAGTAATCAGGGAAGAAGCTTTCTTT. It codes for CASSIVIREEAFF.

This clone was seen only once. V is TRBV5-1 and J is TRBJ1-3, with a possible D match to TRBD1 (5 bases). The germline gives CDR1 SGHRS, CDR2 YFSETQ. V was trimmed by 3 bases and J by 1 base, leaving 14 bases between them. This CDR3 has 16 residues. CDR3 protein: CASSSSTVTSGNTIYF. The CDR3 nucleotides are TGCGCCAGCAGCTCGTCGACAGTCACGTCTGGAAACACCATATATTTT.

CDR3 sequence: CSVSTDPYEQYF. CDR3 DNA: TGCAGCGTTTCGACAGACCCCTACGAGCAGTACTTC. The chain links TRBV29-1 to TRBJ2-7; D may be TRBD1 (5 bases). Germline CDR1 reads SQVTM; CDR2 reads ANQGSEA. V lost 5 bases, J lost 2 bases, and 10 bases lay in between. The CDR3 has 12 residues.

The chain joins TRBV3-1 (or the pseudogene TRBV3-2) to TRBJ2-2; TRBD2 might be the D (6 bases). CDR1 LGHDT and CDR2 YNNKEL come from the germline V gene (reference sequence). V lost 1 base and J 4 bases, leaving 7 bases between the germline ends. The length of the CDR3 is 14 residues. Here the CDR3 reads CASSQVGGTGELFF. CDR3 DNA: TGTGCCAGCAGCCAAGTCGGGGGCACCGGGGAGCTGTTTTTT.

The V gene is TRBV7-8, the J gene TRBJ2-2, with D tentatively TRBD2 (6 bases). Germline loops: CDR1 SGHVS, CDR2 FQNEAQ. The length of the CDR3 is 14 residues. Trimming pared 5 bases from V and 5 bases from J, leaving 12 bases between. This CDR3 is CASSAPGRTGELFF. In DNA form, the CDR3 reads TGTGCCAGCAGCGCCCCCGGGAGAACCGGGGAGCTGTTTTTT.

The CDR3, as DNA: TGTGCCAGTAGTATCTGGAGCGGAGTCTGGAATCAGCCCCAGCATTTT. Its translation is CASSIWSGVWNQPQHF. V is TRBV19 and J is TRBJ1-5; D remains ambiguous. Germline values: CDR1 LNHDA, CDR2 SQIVND (reference sequence). This CDR3 contains 16 residues. V lost 3 bases and J 4 bases, leaving 16 bases between the germline ends. The complete variable domain, with remaining parts taken from reference TRBV19 and TRBJ1-5, reads DGGITQSPKYLFRKEGQNVTLSCEQNLNHDAMYWYRQDPGQGLRLIYYSQIVNDFQKGDIAEGYSVSREKKESFPLTVTSAQKNPTAFYLCASSIWSGVWNQPQHFGDGTRLSIL.

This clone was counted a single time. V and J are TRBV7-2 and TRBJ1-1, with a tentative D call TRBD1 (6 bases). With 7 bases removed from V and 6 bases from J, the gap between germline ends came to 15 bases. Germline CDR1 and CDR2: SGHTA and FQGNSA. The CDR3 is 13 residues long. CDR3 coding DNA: TGTGCCAGCAACGAACAGGGAAGCCCTGAAGCTTTCTTT. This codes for CASNEQGSPEAFF.

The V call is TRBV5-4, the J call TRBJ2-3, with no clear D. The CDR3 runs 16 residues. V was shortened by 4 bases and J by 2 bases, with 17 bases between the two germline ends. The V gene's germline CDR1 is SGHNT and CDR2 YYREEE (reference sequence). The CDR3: CASSPGGRKHTDTQYF. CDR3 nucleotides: TGTGCCAGCAGCCCTGGTGGCAGGAAACACACAGATACGCAGTATTTT.